These 31 T cell receptor beta chains were sequenced from one sample in a study of cytomegalovirus exposure and HLA in healthy donors. The PCR was carried out with 60 Vbeta primers and 13 Jbeta primers. Sequencing used immunoSEQ multiplex PCR; TCRdb keeps in-frame clones, though not all of them. Altogether 55,000 to 80,000 clones are present, 75% being singletons, with the ten largest covering approximately 24%. The sample consisted of PBMCs. These receptors were obtained from a woman in her forties in good health and CMV-seropositive.

On this clone itself: A junction end diverges from the germline sequence, so it may reflect a read error. The rearrangement uses TRBV27 and TRBJ1-5; no definite D call. Germline CDR1 and CDR2: MNHEY and SMNVEV (reference sequence). The CDR3 has 15 residues. CDR3 bases: TGTGCCGGCAGTTTACACGGGTATAGCAATCAGCCCCAGCATTTT. It translates to CAGSLHGYSNQPQHF.

As regards this clone: At one end, the junction sequence differs from germline, possibly due to a read error. CDR3 sequence (DNA): TGCGCCAGCAGTTTTTCACCGAGCGCTGAAGCTTTCTTT. Protein product: CASSFSPSAEAFF. The chain has TRBV6-9 and TRBJ1-1; D gene ambiguous. The CDR3 runs 13 residues. Germline CDR1 is MNHGY and CDR2 is SVAAGI.

The chain is built from TRBV9 and TRBJ2-3, with a tentative D call TRBD2 (6 bases). Germline CDR1 SGDLS, CDR2 YYNGEE. The CDR3 is 14 amino acids. V lost 4 bases and J lost 2, with 11 bases in between. CDR3 region: CASSTRGNTDTQYF. In DNA form, the CDR3 reads TGTGCCAGCAGCACCCGGGGGAACACAGATACGCAGTATTTT.

The V gene is TRBV4-2, the J gene TRBJ2-5; D gene uncertain. Germline assignment: CDR1 LGHNA and CDR2 YNFKEQ. The CDR3 covers 13 residues. With 1 base removed from V and 3 bases from J, the gap between germline ends came to 6 bases. The CDR3 coding sequence is TGTGCCAGCAGCCAAGCCCTAAAAGAGACCCAGTACTTC. Translation gives CASSQALKETQYF.

The gene calls are TRBV7-2 and TRBJ2-2; tentatively, D is TRBD1 (5 bases). Germline CDR1 and CDR2: SGHTA and FQGNSA. The CDR3 is 14 amino acids. Trimming stripped 8 bases from V and 1 base from J, with 11 bases between. As DNA, the CDR3 is TGTGCCAGCGGGGCCCGGATGAACACCGGGGAGCTGTTTTTT. This sequence encodes CASGARMNTGELFF.

The V call is TRBV5-1, the J call TRBJ2-7; D perhaps matches TRBD2 (7 bases). V was cut by 2 bases and J by 3 bases, with 15 bases left in between. This CDR3 has 15 residues. Germline values: CDR1 SGHRS, CDR2 YFSETQ. DNA for the CDR3: TGCGCCAGCAGCTTAGTTCGGGGGGCCAGCTACGAGCAGTACTTC. This encodes CASSLVRGASYEQYF.

This clone has only a few counts. The chain employs TRBV21-1 and TRBJ2-1; the table's D call, TRBD1, was not checked against the DNA. TRBV21-1 is noted as a pseudogene. This CDR3 has 14 amino acids. Written as DNA, the CDR3 is TGTGCCAGCAGCAAAGGGGGCAGGGGCAATGAGCAGTTCTTC. Its protein product is CASSKGGRGNEQFF.

V is TRBV5-1 and J is TRBJ1-2; 7 nucleotides match TRBD1. Germline-derived CDR1 and CDR2 are SGHRS and YFSETQ. V lost 5 bases and J lost 8; bases outside the gene matches: 9. The CDR3 consists of 13 residues. CDR3 sequence reads: CASSRDRKGGYTF. For the CDR3, the DNA is TGCGCCAGCAGTCGGGACAGAAAGGGCGGCTACACCTTC.

The J gene is TRBJ2-5, the V gene TRBV18; TRBD2 might be the D (6 bases). The V end was cut by 3 bases, the J end by 5 bases, with 13 bases between. This CDR3 has 14 residues. Germline CDR1 is KGHSH and CDR2 is LQKENI. Here the CDR3 DNA reads TGTGCCAGCTCACCGGAGGGGATAGGGGAGACCCAGTACTTC. This gives the protein CASSPEGIGETQYF.

The chain recombines TRBV29-1 with TRBJ1-4; perhaps TRBD1 as D (6 bases). Germline CDR1 reads SQVTM; CDR2 reads ANQGSEA. The V and J ends lost 3 bases and 6 bases respectively, with 17 bases between them. The CDR3 runs to 15 residues. The CDR3 DNA reads as TGCAGCGTTGACCTTGCAGGGGATATAGATGAAAAACTGTTTTTT. It is translated as CSVDLAGDIDEKLFF.

V is TRBV7-2 and J is TRBJ1-1; TRBD1 aligns across 8 bases. Germline V gene sequence: CDR1 SGHTA, CDR2 FQGNSA. The V and J ends lost 2 bases and 1 base, in that order; junction bases with no gene match: 3. There are 15 residues in the CDR3. CDR3 in DNA: TGTGCCAGCAGCTTACAGGGGGCGCGGAACACTGAAGCTTTCTTT. Its protein product is CASSLQGARNTEAFF. Variable domain in full (rest from reference TRBV7-2 and TRBJ1-1): GAGVSQSPSNKVTEKGKDVELRCDPISGHTALYWYRQSLGQGLEFLIYFQGNSAPDKSGLPSDRFSAERTGGSVSTLTIQRTQQEDSAVYLCASSLQGARNTEAFFGQGTRLTVV.

The chain carries TRBV30 and TRBJ1-1; 7 bases match TRBD1. In germline, CDR1 is GTSNPN, CDR2 SVGIG (reference sequence). The CDR3 is 13 amino acids. J lost 2 bases, V lost 2 bases, and 2 bases had no gene match. CDR3 coding DNA: TGTGCCTGGAGTAGAGGGGGCAACACTGAAGCTTTCTTT. Protein sequence: CAWSRGGNTEAFF. Full variable domain (remainder filled in from reference TRBV30 and TRBJ1-1): SQTIHQWPATLVQPVGSPLSLECTVEGTSNPNLYWYRQAAGRGLQLLFYSVGIGQISSEVPQNLSASRPQDRQFILSSKKLLLSDSGFYLCAWSRGGNTEAFFGQGTRLTVV.

The genes are TRBV10-3 and TRBJ2-7; maybe TRBD1 (5 bases). Trimming left V 5 bases short and J 3 bases short, with 14 bases between. Germline-derived CDR1 and CDR2 are ENHRY and SYGVKD. CDR3 length: 14 residues. The CDR3 region is CAISPDADSYEQYF. The CDR3 DNA sequence: TGTGCCATCAGTCCCGACGCCGACAGCTACGAGCAGTACTTC.

The rearrangement links TRBV19 to TRBJ1-5; D not resolved. Per the germline V gene, CDR1 is LNHDA and CDR2 is SQIVND (reference sequence). The V end lost 2 bases, the J end lost 2 bases, and 10 bases lay between the germline ends. This CDR3 has 15 residues. CDR3 residues: CASSIWSEGNQPQHF. In nucleotides, the CDR3 is TGTGCCAGTAGTATATGGAGCGAGGGCAATCAGCCCCAGCATTTT. Full variable domain (outside the CDR3, taken from reference TRBV19 and TRBJ1-5): DGGITQSPKYLFRKEGQNVTLSCEQNLNHDAMYWYRQDPGQGLRLIYYSQIVNDFQKGDIAEGYSVSREKKESFPLTVTSAQKNPTAFYLCASSIWSEGNQPQHFGDGTRLSIL.

The chain recombines TRBV19 with TRBJ1-5; D might be TRBD1 (6 bases). The CDR3 is made up of 14 amino acids. The germline CDR1 and CDR2 sequences are LNHDA and SQIVND (reference sequence). The V end was cut by 6 bases, the J end by 5 bases, with 14 bases between. CDR3 region: CASRGTGFYQPQHF. CDR3 DNA: TGTGCCAGTAGGGGAACAGGGTTCTATCAGCCCCAGCATTTT.

The chain employs TRBV7-7 and TRBJ1-5; TRBD1 is a possible D gene (6 bases). V shed 5 bases and J shed 4 bases, with 9 bases lying between them. CDR1 is SSHAT, CDR2 FNYEAQ, per germline (reference sequence). This CDR3 is 13 amino acids long. Here the CDR3 reads CASSPDRNQPQHF. The CDR3 nucleotides read TGTGCCAGCAGCCCCGACAGGAATCAGCCCCAGCATTTT.

J is TRBJ2-5 and V is TRBV18; D possibly corresponds to TRBD1 (7 bases). This CDR3 contains 14 residues. Between the trimmed V and J ends, which lost 6 bases and 2 bases, there was a span of 13 bases. Germline loops: CDR1 KGHSH, CDR2 LQKENI. This CDR3 is CASSPEGAQETQYF. The CDR3, as DNA: TGTGCCAGCTCTCCGGAGGGGGCTCAAGAGACCCAGTACTTC.

This clone occurred a few times. V gene TRBV6-5 combines with J gene TRBJ2-3, with 9 nucleotides matching TRBD2. The CDR3 runs 16 residues. CDR1 and CDR2 (germline): MNHEY, SVGAGI. Trimming removed 0 bases from V and 4 bases from J; junction bases left unmatched: 5. Written as DNA, the CDR3 is TGTGCCAGCAGTTACTCAGGCGGGGGGGCCCCAGATACGCAGTATTTT. Translated: CASSYSGGGAPDTQYF.

The chain is built from TRBV5-1 and TRBJ2-3; 10 positions agree with TRBD1. CDR3 length equals 15 residues. Trimming removed 5 bases from V and 2 bases from J; junction bases left unmatched: 5. The germline V gene has CDR1 SGHRS and CDR2 YFSETQ. The DNA for the CDR3 is TGCGCCAGCAGTCCAGGACAGGGGGACACAGATACGCAGTATTTT. It yields the protein CASSPGQGDTDTQYF.

This clone was seen just once. This chain connects TRBV5-1 to TRBJ1-2, with 7 bases aligning to TRBD1. CDR1 is SGHRS, CDR2 YFSETQ, per germline. Trimming removed 4 bases from V and 2 bases from J; junction bases left unmatched: 5. CDR3 length: 14 amino acids. This CDR3 is CASSTGTANYGYTF. The CDR3 region has the DNA TGCGCCAGCAGCACTGGGACAGCAAACTATGGCTACACCTTC. Complete variable domain (other parts from reference TRBV5-1 and TRBJ1-2): KAGVTQTPRYLIKTRGQQVTLSCSPISGHRSVSWYQQTPGQGLQFLFEYFSETQRNKGNFPGRFSGRQFSNSRSEMNVSTLELGDSALYLCASSTGTANYGYTFGSGTRLTVV.

As regards this clone: At the DNA level, this CDR3 is encoded by other sequences in the same sample as well. The V and J genes are TRBV7-3 and TRBJ2-3; 7 nucleotides agree with TRBD2. The V gene's germline CDR1 is SGHTA and CDR2 FQGTGA. Trimming at V came to 2 bases and at J to 1 base, leaving 0 bases not matched to a gene. The CDR3 runs 14 residues. The CDR3 reads CASSLLAGTDTQYF. CDR3 nucleotides: TGTGCCAGCAGCTTACTAGCGGGCACAGATACGCAGTATTTT.

The chain employs TRBV27 and TRBJ1-3, with D hard to call. Germline V gene sequence: CDR1 MNHEY, CDR2 SMNVEV (reference sequence). V lost 2 bases and J lost 9, with 14 bases in between. The CDR3 has 14 amino acids. CDR3 in amino acids: CASSLLPAATTIYF. Here the CDR3 DNA reads TGTGCCAGCAGTTTACTCCCTGCCGCTACCACCATATATTTT.

V is TRBV18 and J is TRBJ2-1; 8 bases are a match to TRBD1. Germline CDR1 and CDR2: KGHSH and LQKENI. The CDR3 runs 15 residues. The V and J ends lost 3 bases and 7 bases, in that order; junction bases with no gene match: 8. The CDR3, as DNA: TGTGCCAGCTCACCTGGGACAGGCTTCAGGAATGAGCAGTTCTTC. Translation gives CASSPGTGFRNEQFF.

This clone has only one observation. V usage is TRBV6-5 and J usage is TRBJ1-4; no definite D call. Germline loops: CDR1 MNHEY, CDR2 SVGAGI. This CDR3 comprises 13 residues. The V and J ends lost 8 bases and 0 bases respectively, with 7 bases between them. Here the CDR3 reads CASSGSTNEKLFF. CDR3 in DNA: TGTGCCAGCTCAGGATCAACTAATGAAAAACTGTTTTTT.

The J gene is TRBJ2-7, the V gene TRBV10-1; 10 nucleotides line up with TRBD1. With 4 bases clipped from V and 5 bases from J, the junction kept 5 bases outside the gene matches. The germline V gene encodes CDR1 WNHNN and CDR2 SYGVQD (reference sequence). This CDR3 is 14 amino acids long. CDR3: CASSGQGATDEQYF. DNA for the CDR3: TGCGCCAGCAGTGGACAGGGGGCAACCGACGAGCAGTACTTC.

The rearrangement joins TRBV4-2 to TRBJ1-6; D is unclear. The V end lost 1 base, the J end lost 10 bases, and 17 bases lay between the germline ends. The CDR3 has 16 amino acids. The germline V gene has CDR1 LGHNA and CDR2 YNFKEQ. The CDR3 nucleotides read TGTGCCAGCAGCCAAGTCCCCCCTGGAGGTCAATCACCCCTCCACTTT. This codes for CASSQVPPGGQSPLHF.

This clone was observed a single time. The CDR3 region is CASSSTTSSYTGELFF. CDR3 coding DNA: TGCGCCAGCAGCTCGACTACGTCTAGTTACACCGGGGAGCTGTTTTTT. V is TRBV5-1 and J is TRBJ2-2, with D perhaps TRBD2 (5 bases). Germline CDR1 is SGHRS and CDR2 is YFSETQ. This CDR3 has 16 amino acids. The V gene lost 3 bases and the J gene lost 3 bases, with 15 bases spanning the gap.

This clone was detected once. The V call is TRBV4-3, the J call TRBJ2-2; D may be TRBD1 (6 bases). V was clipped by 3 bases and J by 2 bases, with 13 bases between them. This CDR3 comprises 16 residues. Per germline, CDR1 LGHNA and CDR2 YSLEER. CDR3 sequence reads: CASSQDHRANTGELFF. CDR3 nucleotides: TGCGCCAGCAGCCAGGACCACAGGGCAAACACCGGGGAGCTGTTTTTT.

This clone was seen once. The J gene is TRBJ1-2, the V gene TRBV10-3; 8 bases map to TRBD1. Germline values: CDR1 ENHRY, CDR2 SYGVKD. After removal of 0 bases from V and 1 base from J, the junction contained 10 bases not matched to a gene. The CDR3 spans 18 residues. The CDR3 here is CAISESRAGQGVNYGYTF. CDR3 in DNA: TGTGCCATCAGTGAGTCGAGGGCAGGACAGGGCGTTAACTATGGCTACACCTTC.

The rearrangement links TRBV7-6 to TRBJ1-4; a possible D gene is TRBD1 (5 bases). The CDR3 is made up of 14 amino acids. CDR1 and CDR2 from the germline V gene are SGHVS and FNYEAQ. Trimming cost V 4 bases and J 6 bases, with 12 bases left between them. CDR3 residues: CASSSVPGDEKLFF. Written as DNA, the CDR3 is TGTGCCAGCAGCTCCGTCCCGGGGGATGAAAAACTGTTTTTT.

The chain recombines TRBV2 with TRBJ1-5; D might be TRBD1 (5 bases). V gave up 3 bases and J gave up 5 bases, with 11 bases separating them. The CDR3 is made up of 14 amino acids. Germline loops: CDR1 SNHLY, CDR2 FYNNEI. In nucleotides, the CDR3 is TGTGCCAGCAGTGATAGGAGGGGACATCAGCCCCAGCATTTT. Its protein product is CASSDRRGHQPQHF. The full variable domain, rest sourced from reference TRBV2 and TRBJ1-5, is EPEVTQTPSHQVTQMGQEVILRCVPISNHLYFYWYRQILGQKVEFLVSFYNNEISEKSEIFDDQFSVERPDGSNFTLKIRSTKLEDSAMYFCASSDRRGHQPQHFGDGTRLSIL.